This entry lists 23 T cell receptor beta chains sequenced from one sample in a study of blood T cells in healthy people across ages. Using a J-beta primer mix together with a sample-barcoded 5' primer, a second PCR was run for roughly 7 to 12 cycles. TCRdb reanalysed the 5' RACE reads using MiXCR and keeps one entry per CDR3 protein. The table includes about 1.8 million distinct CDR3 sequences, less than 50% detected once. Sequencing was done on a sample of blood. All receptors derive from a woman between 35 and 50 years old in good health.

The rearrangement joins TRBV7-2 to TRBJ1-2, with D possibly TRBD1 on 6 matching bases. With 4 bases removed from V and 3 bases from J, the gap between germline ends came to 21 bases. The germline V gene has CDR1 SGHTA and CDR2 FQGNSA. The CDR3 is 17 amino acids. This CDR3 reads CASSSQGTAIQDYGYTF. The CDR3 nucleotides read TGTGCCAGCAGCTCCCAGGGGACGGCAATACAAGACTATGGCTACACCTTC.

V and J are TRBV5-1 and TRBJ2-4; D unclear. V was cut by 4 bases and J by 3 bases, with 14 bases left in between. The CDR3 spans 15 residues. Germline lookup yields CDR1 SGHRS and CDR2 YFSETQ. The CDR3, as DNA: TGCGCCAGCAGCAACCGAGGCAGAGTCAAAAACATTCAGTACTTC. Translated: CASSNRGRVKNIQYF.

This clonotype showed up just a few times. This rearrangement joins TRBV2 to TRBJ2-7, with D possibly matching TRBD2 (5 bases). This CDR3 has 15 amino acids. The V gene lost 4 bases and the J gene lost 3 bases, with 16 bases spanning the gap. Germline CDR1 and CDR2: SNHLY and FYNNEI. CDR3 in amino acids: CASSGRLTGIYEQYF. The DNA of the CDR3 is TGTGCCAGCAGTGGCAGACTGACGGGAATCTACGAGCAGTACTTC.

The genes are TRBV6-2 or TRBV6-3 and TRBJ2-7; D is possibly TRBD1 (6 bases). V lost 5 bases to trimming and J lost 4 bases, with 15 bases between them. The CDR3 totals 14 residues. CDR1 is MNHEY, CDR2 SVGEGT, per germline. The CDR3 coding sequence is TGTGCCAGCAGTAGACAGGCAATGGGGTACGAGCAGTACTTC. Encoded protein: CASSRQAMGYEQYF.

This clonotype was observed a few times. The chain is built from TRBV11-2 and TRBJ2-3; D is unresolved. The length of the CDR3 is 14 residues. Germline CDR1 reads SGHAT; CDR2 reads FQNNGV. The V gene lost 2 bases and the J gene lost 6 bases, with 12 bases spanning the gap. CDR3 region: CASSLISPRDTQYF. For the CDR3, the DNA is TGTGCCAGCAGCTTAATCTCTCCTAGGGATACGCAGTATTTT.

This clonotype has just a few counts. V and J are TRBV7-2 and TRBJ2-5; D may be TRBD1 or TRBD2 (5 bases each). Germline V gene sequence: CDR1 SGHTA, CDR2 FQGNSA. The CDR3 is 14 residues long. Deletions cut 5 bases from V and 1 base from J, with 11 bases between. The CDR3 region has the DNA TGTGCCAGCAGCCCTACGAGGGGCCAAGAGACCCAGTACTTC. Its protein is CASSPTRGQETQYF.

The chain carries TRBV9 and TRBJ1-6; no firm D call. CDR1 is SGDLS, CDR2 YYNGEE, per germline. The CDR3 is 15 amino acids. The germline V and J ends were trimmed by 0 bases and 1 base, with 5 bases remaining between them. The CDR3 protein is CASSVATSYNSPLHF. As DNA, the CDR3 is TGTGCCAGCAGCGTAGCGACGTCCTATAATTCACCCCTCCACTTT.

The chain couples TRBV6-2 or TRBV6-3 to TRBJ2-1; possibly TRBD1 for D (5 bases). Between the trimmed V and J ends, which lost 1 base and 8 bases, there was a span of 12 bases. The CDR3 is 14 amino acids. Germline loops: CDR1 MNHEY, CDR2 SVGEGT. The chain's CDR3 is CASSYLQGWDEQFF. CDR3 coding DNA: TGTGCCAGCAGTTACTTGCAGGGTTGGGATGAGCAGTTCTTC.

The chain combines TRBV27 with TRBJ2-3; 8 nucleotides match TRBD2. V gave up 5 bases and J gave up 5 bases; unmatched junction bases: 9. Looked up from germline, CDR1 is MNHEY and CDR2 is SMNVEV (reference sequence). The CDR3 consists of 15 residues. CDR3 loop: CASSLTGGYGDTQYF. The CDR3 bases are TGTGCCAGCAGTCTCACGGGAGGGTATGGAGATACGCAGTATTTT.

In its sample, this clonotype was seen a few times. CDR3 residues: CASRRSGDERGGETQYF. The CDR3 DNA reads as TGCGCCAGCAGGAGGTCGGGGGACGAACGGGGCGGAGAGACCCAGTACTTC. This chain links TRBV5-1 with TRBJ2-5; a possible D gene is TRBD2 (6 bases). This CDR3 has 17 residues. The germline CDR1 and CDR2 sequences are SGHRS and YFSETQ. V was pared by 5 bases and J by 4 bases, with 24 bases between.

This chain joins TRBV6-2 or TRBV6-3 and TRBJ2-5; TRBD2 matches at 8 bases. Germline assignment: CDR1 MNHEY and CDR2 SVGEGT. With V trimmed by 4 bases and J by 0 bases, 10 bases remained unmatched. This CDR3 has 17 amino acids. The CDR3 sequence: CASSFPPGGGYQETQYF. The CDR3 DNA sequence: TGTGCCAGCAGTTTCCCCCCTGGCGGGGGGTACCAAGAGACCCAGTACTTC.

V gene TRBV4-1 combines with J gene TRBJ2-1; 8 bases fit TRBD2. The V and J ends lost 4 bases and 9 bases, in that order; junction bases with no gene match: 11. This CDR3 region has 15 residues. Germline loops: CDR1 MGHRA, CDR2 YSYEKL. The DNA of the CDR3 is TGCGCCAGCAGCCTGGGACTAGGTGGAGTCAGTGAGCAGTTCTTC. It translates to CASSLGLGGVSEQFF.

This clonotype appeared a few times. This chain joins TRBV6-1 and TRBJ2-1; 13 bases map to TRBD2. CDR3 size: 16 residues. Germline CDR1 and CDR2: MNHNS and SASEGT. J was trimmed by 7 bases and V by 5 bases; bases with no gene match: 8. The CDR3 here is CASSPGTSGVGNEQFF. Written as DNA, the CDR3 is TGTGCCAGCAGTCCCGGGACTAGCGGGGTAGGTAATGAGCAGTTCTTC.

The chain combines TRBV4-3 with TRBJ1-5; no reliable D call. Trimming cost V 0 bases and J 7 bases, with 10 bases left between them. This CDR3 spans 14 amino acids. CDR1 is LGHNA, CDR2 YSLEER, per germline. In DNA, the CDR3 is TGCGCCAGCAGCCAAGAGAGCTTGGGGCAGCCCCAGCATTTT. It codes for CASSQESLGQPQHF.

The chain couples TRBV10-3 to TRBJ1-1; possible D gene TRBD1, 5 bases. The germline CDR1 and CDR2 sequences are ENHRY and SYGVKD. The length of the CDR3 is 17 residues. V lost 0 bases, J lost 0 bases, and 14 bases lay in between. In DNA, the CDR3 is TGTGCCATCAGTGAGTCGGGGGGGTTGGCGGTGAACACTGAAGCTTTCTTT. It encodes CAISESGGLAVNTEAFF.

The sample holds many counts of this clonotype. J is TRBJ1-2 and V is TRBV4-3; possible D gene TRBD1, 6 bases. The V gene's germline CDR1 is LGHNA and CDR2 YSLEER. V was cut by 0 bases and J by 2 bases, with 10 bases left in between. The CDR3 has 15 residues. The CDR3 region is CASSQDRGGNYGYTF. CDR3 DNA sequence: TGCGCCAGCAGCCAAGATAGGGGGGGCAACTATGGCTACACCTTC.

CDR3 protein: CASTPQGRRIQPQHF. The CDR3 DNA follows: TGTGCCAGCACCCCCCAGGGGAGGAGGATTCAGCCCCAGCATTTT. This sequence joins TRBV28 and TRBJ1-5, with D perhaps TRBD1 (6 bases). The V end lost 7 bases, the J end lost 6 bases, and 19 bases lay between the germline ends. Germline CDR1 MDHEN, CDR2 SYDVKM. CDR3 length: 15 residues.

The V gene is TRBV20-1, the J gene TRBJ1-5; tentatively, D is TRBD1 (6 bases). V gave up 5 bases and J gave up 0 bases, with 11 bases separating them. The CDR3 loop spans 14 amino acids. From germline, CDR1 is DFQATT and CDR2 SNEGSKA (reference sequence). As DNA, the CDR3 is TGCAGTGCTCACATACAGGGTAGCAATCAGCCCCAGCATTTT. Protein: CSAHIQGSNQPQHF.

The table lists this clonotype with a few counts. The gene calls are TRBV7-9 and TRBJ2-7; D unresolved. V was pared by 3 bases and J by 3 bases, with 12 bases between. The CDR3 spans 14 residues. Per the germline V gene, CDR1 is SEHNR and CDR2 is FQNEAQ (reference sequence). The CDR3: CASSFTNTNYEQYF. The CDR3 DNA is TGTGCCAGCAGCTTTACAAACACAAACTACGAGCAGTACTTC.

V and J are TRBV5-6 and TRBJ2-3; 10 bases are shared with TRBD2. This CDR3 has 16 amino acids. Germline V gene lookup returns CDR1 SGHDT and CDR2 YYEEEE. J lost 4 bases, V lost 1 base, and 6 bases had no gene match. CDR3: CASSLPTGTSADTQYF. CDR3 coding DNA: TGTGCCAGCAGCTTGCCCACAGGGACTAGCGCAGATACGCAGTATTTT.

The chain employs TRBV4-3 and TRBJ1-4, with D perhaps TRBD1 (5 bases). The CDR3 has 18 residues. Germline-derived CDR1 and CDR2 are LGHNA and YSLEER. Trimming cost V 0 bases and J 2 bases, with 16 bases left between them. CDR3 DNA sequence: TGCGCCAGCAGCCAAGATTGGGGAGGGCCAGGGACTAATGAAAAACTGTTTTTT. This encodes CASSQDWGGPGTNEKLFF.

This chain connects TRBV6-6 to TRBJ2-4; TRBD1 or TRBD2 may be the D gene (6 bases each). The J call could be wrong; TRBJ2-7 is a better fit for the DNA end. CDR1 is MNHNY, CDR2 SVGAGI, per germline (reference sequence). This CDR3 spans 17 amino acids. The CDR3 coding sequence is TGTGCCAGCAGTTGGAGAGGTCAACGGGGGACACAATACGAGCAGTACTTC. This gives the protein CASSWRGQRGTQYEQYF.

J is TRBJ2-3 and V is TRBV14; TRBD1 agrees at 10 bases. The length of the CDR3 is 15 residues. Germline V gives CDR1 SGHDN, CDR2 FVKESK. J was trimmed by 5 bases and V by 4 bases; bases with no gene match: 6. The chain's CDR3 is CASSLWTGGRDTQYF. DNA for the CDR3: TGTGCCAGCAGCCTATGGACAGGGGGAAGAGATACGCAGTATTTT.